This section outlines one T cell receptor (beta chain) sequence together with its context. As yet, its antigen is unknown. The data were taken from a study of cytomegalovirus exposure and HLA in healthy donors. Study outcomes and limitations: One cluster of highly shared sequence variants probably arose as a sequencing artifact. As a later analysis revealed, most CMV-associated TCR beta chains appeared HLA-restricted. Researchers catalogued approximately 160 TCR beta chains as cytomegalovirus-associated.

With 60 Vbeta and 13 Jbeta primers, the PCR was carried out. Measured with immunoSEQ multiplex PCR; TCRdb has only the in-frame clones, and not every one. The sample has 100,000 to 150,000 clones, approximately 74% seen once. V gave up 0 bases and J gave up 10 bases; unmatched junction bases: 5. The germline V gene encodes CDR1 SGHNT and CDR2 YYREEE (reference sequence). This CDR3 has 15 residues. The sequencing input was PBMCs. The TCR comes from a male donor in good health and CMV-seronegative. The chain joins TRBV5-4 to TRBJ2-1, with TRBD2 identical over 12 bases. CDR3 DNA: TGTGCCAGCAGCTTGGCTAGCGGGGGGGCGGGCGAGCAGTTCTTC. It yields the protein CASSLASGGAGEQFF.